The next 18 T cell receptor beta chains were all read from a single sample in a study of control samples from healthy donors and cancer patients. TCRdb's table, derived via immunoSEQ multiplex PCR, lists solely in-frame clones and lacks some. The sample contains 100,000 to 150,000 clones, around nine tenths of which appear only once. The sample was blood. The receptors were sampled from a man between 35 and 55 years old in good health.

The chain employs TRBV10-3 and TRBJ2-3; 11 nucleotides align to TRBD2. The CDR3 covers 14 residues. The V gene end was trimmed by 3 bases and the J gene end by 5 bases; junction bases not matched to a gene: 1. Germline V gene data show CDR1 as ENHRY and CDR2 as SYGVKD. The CDR3 DNA reads as TGTGCCATCAGTGAAACTAGCGGGGGAGATACGCAGTATTTT. This sequence encodes CAISETSGGDTQYF.

V is TRBV30 and J is TRBJ2-7; weak D call: TRBD2 (6 bases). V lost 0 bases and J 2 bases, leaving 11 bases between the germline ends. Germline V gene sequence: CDR1 GTSNPN, CDR2 SVGIG (reference sequence). CDR3 size: 14 residues. The chain's CDR3 is CAWSVGLKTYEQYF. In DNA form, the CDR3 reads TGTGCCTGGAGTGTGGGACTCAAAACCTACGAGCAGTACTTC.

V and J are TRBV19 and TRBJ1-3; maybe TRBD1 (5 bases). Germline CDR1 reads LNHDA; CDR2 reads SQIVND (reference sequence). The CDR3 covers 17 residues. Trimming left V 5 bases short and J 4 bases short, with 21 bases between. In DNA form, the CDR3 reads TGTGCCAGTAGTCAACCGGGCGTCAGGGCCTCGGGAAACACCATATATTTT. Protein sequence: CASSQPGVRASGNTIYF.

This clone has only one observation. The J gene is TRBJ2-2, the V gene TRBV6-1, with a tentative D call TRBD1 (5 bases). The CDR3 totals 15 residues. Trimming removed 3 bases at V and 4 bases at J, with 12 bases between. Germline lookup yields CDR1 MNHNS and CDR2 SASEGT. The CDR3 loop is CASSETPGITGELFF. The CDR3 DNA sequence: TGTGCCAGCAGTGAGACCCCAGGGATCACCGGGGAGCTGTTTTTT.

The gene calls are TRBV5-4 and TRBJ1-1; D unclear. CDR1 is SGHNT, CDR2 YYREEE, per germline (reference sequence). Trimming took off 3 bases at V and 3 bases at J, with 12 bases between the two ends. The CDR3 extends over 14 amino acids. The CDR3 reads CASSWRVGDTEAFF. CDR3 nucleotides: TGTGCCAGCAGCTGGCGGGTTGGGGACACTGAAGCTTTCTTT.

The chain uses TRBV9 and TRBJ2-3; 13 bases agree with TRBD2. CDR1 is SGDLS and CDR2 is YYNGEE in the germline V gene. Trimming removed 3 bases from V and 4 bases from J; junction bases left unmatched: 20. There are 21 residues in the CDR3. CDR3 coding DNA: TGTGCCAGCAGCGCCCGACCCGGGACTAGCGGGGTGGGTGCCCAGGCAGATACGCAGTATTTT. Its protein is CASSARPGTSGVGAQADTQYF.

V is TRBV19 and J is TRBJ1-1; tentative D call: TRBD1 (5 bases). Germline V gene sequence: CDR1 LNHDA, CDR2 SQIVND (reference sequence). This CDR3 comprises 14 residues. V was shortened by 0 bases and J by 6 bases, with 11 bases between the two germline ends. CDR3 region: CASSIDRLGPEAFF. The DNA for the CDR3 is TGTGCCAGTAGTATAGATCGTTTGGGACCTGAAGCTTTCTTT.

The rearrangement links TRBV19 to TRBJ2-5; D possibly corresponds to TRBD1 (5 bases). Germline V CDR1 and CDR2: LNHDA, SQIVND (reference sequence). Trimming cost V 3 bases and J 0 bases, with 8 bases left between them. The CDR3 is 14 residues long. In nucleotides, the CDR3 is TGTGCCAGTAGTATGCTGACAGACCAAGAGACCCAGTACTTC. It is translated as CASSMLTDQETQYF.

The J gene is TRBJ1-4, the V gene TRBV11-3, with D unresolved. The CDR3 has 13 amino acids. Trimming removed 5 bases from V and 10 bases from J, with 14 bases in between. CDR1 SGHNT and CDR2 YENEEA come from the germline V gene. For the CDR3, the DNA is TGTGCCAGCAGCGCAGGAGGAGAAGGAAAACTGTTTTTT. Protein: CASSAGGEGKLFF.

This clone was counted a few times. V and J are TRBV12-3 or TRBV12-4 and TRBJ1-4, with D possibly being TRBD1 (5 bases). V lost 5 bases, J lost 7 bases, and 11 bases lay in between. The CDR3 is 13 amino acids. CDR3 DNA: TGTGCCAGCAGTGTTGGGGCCTTTGAAAAACTGTTTTTT. This codes for CASSVGAFEKLFF.

The chain carries TRBV12-3 or TRBV12-4 and TRBJ1-2; unclear D gene. The CDR3 covers 13 residues. With 4 bases removed from V and 0 bases from J, the gap between germline ends came to 6 bases. The CDR3 loop is CASSWKANYGYTF. CDR3 DNA sequence: TGTGCCAGCAGTTGGAAGGCTAACTATGGCTACACCTTC.

This rearrangement joins TRBV11-2 to TRBJ2-1; no reliable D call. Germline lookup yields CDR1 SGHAT and CDR2 FQNNGV. The CDR3 consists of 12 residues. V lost 2 bases and J lost 4, with 3 bases in between. This CDR3 is CASSLFYNEQFF. The CDR3 nucleotides are TGTGCCAGCAGCTTATTTTACAATGAGCAGTTCTTC. The full variable domain, with the rest looked up from reference TRBV11-2 and TRBJ2-1, is EAGVAQSPRYKIIEKRQSVAFWCNPISGHATLYWYQQILGQGPKLLIQFQNNGVVDDSQLPKDRFSAERLKGVDSTLKIQPAKLEDSAVYLCASSLFYNEQFFGPGTRLTVL.

The V gene is TRBV24-1, the J gene TRBJ2-5; 7 positions match TRBD2. V dropped 0 bases and J dropped 2; count of bases not matched to a gene: 2. There are 15 residues in the CDR3. Germline loops: CDR1 KGHDR, CDR2 SFDVKD. The CDR3, as DNA: TGTGCCACCAGTGATTTGGGGGGGGGACAAGAGACCCAGTACTTC. Its protein product is CATSDLGGGQETQYF.

The chain combines TRBV14 with TRBJ1-1; the D gene is possibly TRBD1 (5 bases). Deletions cut 4 bases from V and 0 bases from J, with 6 bases between. The length of the CDR3 is 13 residues. Looked up from germline, CDR1 is SGHDN and CDR2 is FVKESK. The CDR3 protein is CASSPTVNTEAFF. DNA for the CDR3: TGTGCCAGCAGCCCGACAGTGAACACTGAAGCTTTCTTT.

This chain links TRBV7-9 with TRBJ2-5, with a possible D match to TRBD2 (5 bases). The germline V and J ends were trimmed by 3 bases and 3 bases, with 11 bases remaining between them. The CDR3 runs 14 residues. Germline V CDR1 and CDR2: SEHNR, FQNEAQ (reference sequence). CDR3 in DNA: TGTGCCAGCAGCTTCGGGGTGGCGGAAGAGACCCAGTACTTC. Translation gives CASSFGVAEETQYF.

This chain joins TRBV30 and TRBJ1-1; D is perhaps TRBD1 (5 bases). V was trimmed by 5 bases and J by 4 bases, leaving 14 bases between them. Looked up from germline, CDR1 is GTSNPN and CDR2 is SVGIG (reference sequence). CDR3 size: 13 residues. CDR3 region: CAWGTGGLTEAFF. The CDR3 DNA reads as TGTGCCTGGGGGACGGGAGGGCTCACTGAAGCTTTCTTT.

The chain has TRBV4-1 and TRBJ2-1; 10 bases are a match to TRBD2. The CDR3 covers 15 residues. After removal of 4 bases from V and 8 bases from J, the junction contained 8 bases not matched to a gene. CDR1 is MGHRA, CDR2 YSYEKL, per germline. CDR3 in amino acids: CASSPTSGARYEQFF. CDR3 nucleotides: TGCGCCAGCAGCCCAACTAGCGGGGCTCGGTATGAGCAGTTCTTC.

The chain links TRBV6-6 to TRBJ2-5; no clear D gene. Germline CDR1 and CDR2: MNHNY and SVGAGI (reference sequence). Deletions cut 0 bases from V and 4 bases from J, with 9 bases between. The CDR3 consists of 14 residues. The CDR3 DNA sequence: TGTGCCAGCAGTTACTCGCTGAGTAGAGAGACCCAGTACTTC. It codes for CASSYSLSRETQYF.